What follows is one TCR beta chain and its context. Antigen unknown. CD45RO/CCR7/CD25/CD127/CD95/CD27 separated CD4+ naive, central memory, regulatory and stem cell-like memory cells by sorting. These data belong to a study of beta chain features in type 1 diabetes. General study findings and limits: Patients' naive, central memory and Treg TCRB repertoires seemed closer to one another than those of healthy donors. VDJ junctions in type 1 diabetes patients carried more deletions and fewer insertions.

The CDR3 contains 16 residues. Germline CDR1 is SGDLS and CDR2 is YYNGEE. Losses at the gene ends were 3 bases for V and 2 bases for J; bases not matched to a gene: 5. Sequencing targeted expressed TCRB transcripts, as all isolated RNA had been reverse transcribed. The assay was immunoSEQ multiplex PCR, and TCRdb's table has in-frame clones only and misses some. The sample consists of 300,000 to 400,000 clones, roughly 9.6% of them appearing once. Sequenced sample: naive CD4+ T cells from blood. The rearrangement links TRBV9 to TRBJ2-3; 11 nucleotides agree with TRBD2. The receptor was derived from a woman aged 25 to 39 in good health. In DNA form, the CDR3 reads TGTGCCAGCAGCGCGGGGACTAGCGGATACACAGATACGCAGTATTTT. Its translation: CASSAGTSGYTDTQYF.